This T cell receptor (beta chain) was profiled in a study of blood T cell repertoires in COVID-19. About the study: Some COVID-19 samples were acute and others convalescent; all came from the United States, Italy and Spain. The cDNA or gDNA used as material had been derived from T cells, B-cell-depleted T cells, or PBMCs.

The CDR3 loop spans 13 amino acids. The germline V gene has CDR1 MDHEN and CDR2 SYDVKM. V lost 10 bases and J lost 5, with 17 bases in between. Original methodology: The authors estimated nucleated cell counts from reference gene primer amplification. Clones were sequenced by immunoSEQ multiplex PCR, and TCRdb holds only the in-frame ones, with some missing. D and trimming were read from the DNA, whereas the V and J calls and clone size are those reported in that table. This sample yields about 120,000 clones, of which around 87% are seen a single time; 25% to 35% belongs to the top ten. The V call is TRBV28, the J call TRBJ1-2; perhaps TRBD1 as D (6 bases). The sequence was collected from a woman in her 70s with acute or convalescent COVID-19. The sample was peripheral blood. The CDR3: CAILWDKGYGYTF. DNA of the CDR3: TGTGCCATCTTATGGGACAAGGGGTATGGCTACACCTTC.